This T cell receptor (beta chain) was sequenced for a study of yellow fever vaccine responses in identical twins. Points from the study as a whole: Twins reportedly showed a vaccine T cell response that seemed partly convergent and partly personalized.

This clonotype was counted between two and nine times. The antigen remains undetermined. This CDR3 is 14 amino acids long. V dropped 7 bases and J dropped 7 bases, with 20 bases sitting between them. The germline gives CDR1 SQVTM, CDR2 ANQGSEA. MiXCR, applied by TCRdb to the RT-PCR reads, yields one record per CDR3 protein. Of 15,000 or so distinct CDR3 sequences in the sample, 82% were seen once. The sample here was T cells from blood (PBMCs), unsorted or a sorted subset (not recorded which), taken before or after yellow fever vaccination (not recorded which). V is TRBV29-1 and J is TRBJ2-1; D is perhaps TRBD1 (7 bases). The TCR sequence derives from a woman between 18 and 30 years old who received the yellow fever vaccine. The CDR3 nucleotides are TGCAGCGCTACCGACAGGGCCGGGGGTAATGAGCAGTTCTTC. It specifies CSATDRAGGNEQFF.